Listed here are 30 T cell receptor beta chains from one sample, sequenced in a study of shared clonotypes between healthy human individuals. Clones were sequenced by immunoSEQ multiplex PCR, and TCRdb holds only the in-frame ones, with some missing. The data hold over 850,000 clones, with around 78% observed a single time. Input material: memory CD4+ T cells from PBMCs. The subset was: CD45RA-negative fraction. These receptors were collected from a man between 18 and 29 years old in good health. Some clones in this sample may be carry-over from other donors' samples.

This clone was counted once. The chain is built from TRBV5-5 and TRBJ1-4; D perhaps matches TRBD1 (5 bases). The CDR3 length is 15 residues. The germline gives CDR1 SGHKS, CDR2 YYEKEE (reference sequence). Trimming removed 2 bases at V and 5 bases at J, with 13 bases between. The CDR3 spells CASSFGTGQNEKLFF. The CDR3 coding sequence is TGTGCCAGCAGCTTCGGAACAGGACAAAATGAAAAACTGTTTTTT.

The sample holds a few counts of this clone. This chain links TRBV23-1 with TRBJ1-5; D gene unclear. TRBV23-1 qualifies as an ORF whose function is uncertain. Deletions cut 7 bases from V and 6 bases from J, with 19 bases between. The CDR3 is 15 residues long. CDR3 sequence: CASTGLGKEGQPQHF. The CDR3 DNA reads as TGCGCCAGCACGGGGTTAGGGAAGGAGGGTCAGCCCCAGCATTTT.

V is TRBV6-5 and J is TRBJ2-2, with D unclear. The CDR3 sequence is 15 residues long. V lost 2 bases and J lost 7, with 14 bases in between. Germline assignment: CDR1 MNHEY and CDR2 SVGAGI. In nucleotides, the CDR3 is TGTGCCAGCAGTTACGAGCCCAGACCCATCGGGGAGCTGTTTTTT. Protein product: CASSYEPRPIGELFF.

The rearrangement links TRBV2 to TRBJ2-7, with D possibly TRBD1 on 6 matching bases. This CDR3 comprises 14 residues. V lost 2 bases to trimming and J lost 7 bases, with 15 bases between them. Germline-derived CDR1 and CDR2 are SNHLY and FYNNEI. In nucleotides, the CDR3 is TGTGCCAGCAGTGAAAGCAGGGGAAGTTTAGAGCAGTACTTC. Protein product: CASSESRGSLEQYF.

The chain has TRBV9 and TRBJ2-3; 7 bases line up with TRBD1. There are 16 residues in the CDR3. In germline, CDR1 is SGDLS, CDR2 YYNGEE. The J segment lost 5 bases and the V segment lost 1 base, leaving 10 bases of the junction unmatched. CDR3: CASSVKGQTGGDTQYF. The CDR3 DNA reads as TGTGCCAGCAGCGTAAAGGGACAGACCGGCGGAGATACGCAGTATTTT.

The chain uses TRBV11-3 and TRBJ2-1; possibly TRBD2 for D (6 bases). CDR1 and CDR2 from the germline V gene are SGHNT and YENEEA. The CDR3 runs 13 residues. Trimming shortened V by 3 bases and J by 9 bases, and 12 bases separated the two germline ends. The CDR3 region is CASSFLWRGEQFF. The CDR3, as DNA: TGTGCCAGCAGCTTCCTGTGGCGGGGTGAGCAGTTCTTC. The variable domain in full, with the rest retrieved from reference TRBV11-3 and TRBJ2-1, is EAGVVQSPRYKIIEKKQPVAFWCNPISGHNTLYWYLQNLGQGPELLIRYENEEAVDDSQLPKDRFSAERLKGVDSTLKIQPAELGDSAVYLCASSFLWRGEQFFGPGTRLTVL.

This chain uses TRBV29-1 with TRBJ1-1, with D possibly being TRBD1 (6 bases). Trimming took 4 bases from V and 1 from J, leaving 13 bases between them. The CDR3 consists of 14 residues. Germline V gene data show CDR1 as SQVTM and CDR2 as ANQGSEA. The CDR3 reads CSVGAGGGNTEAFF. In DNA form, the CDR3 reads TGCAGCGTTGGAGCTGGGGGCGGGAACACTGAAGCTTTCTTT.

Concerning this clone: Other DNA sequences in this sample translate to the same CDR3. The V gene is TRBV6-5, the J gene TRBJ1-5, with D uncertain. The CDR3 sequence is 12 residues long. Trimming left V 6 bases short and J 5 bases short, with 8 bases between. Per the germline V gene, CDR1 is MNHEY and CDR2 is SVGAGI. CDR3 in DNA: TGTGCCAGCAGGACGGGCGATCAGCCCCAGCATTTT. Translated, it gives CASRTGDQPQHF.

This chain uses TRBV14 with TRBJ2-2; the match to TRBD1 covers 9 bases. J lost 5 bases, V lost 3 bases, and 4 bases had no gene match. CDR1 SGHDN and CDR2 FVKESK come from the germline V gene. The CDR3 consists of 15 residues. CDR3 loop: CASSQGQGYTGELFF. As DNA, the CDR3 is TGTGCCAGCAGCCAGGGACAGGGTTATACCGGGGAGCTGTTTTTT.

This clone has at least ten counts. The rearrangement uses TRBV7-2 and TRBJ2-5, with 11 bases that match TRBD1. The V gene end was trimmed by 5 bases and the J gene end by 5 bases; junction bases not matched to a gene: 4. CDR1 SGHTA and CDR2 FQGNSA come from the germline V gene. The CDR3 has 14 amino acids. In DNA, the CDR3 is TGTGCCAGCAGCACGGGACAGGGGGGCGAGACCCAGTACTTC. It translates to CASSTGQGGETQYF.

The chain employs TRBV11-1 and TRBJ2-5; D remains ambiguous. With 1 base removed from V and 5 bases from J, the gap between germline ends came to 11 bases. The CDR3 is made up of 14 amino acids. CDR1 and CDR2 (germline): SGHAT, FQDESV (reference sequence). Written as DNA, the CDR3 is TGTGCCAGCAGCTTAGTCGGACGTGGGGAGACCCAGTACTTC. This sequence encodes CASSLVGRGETQYF.

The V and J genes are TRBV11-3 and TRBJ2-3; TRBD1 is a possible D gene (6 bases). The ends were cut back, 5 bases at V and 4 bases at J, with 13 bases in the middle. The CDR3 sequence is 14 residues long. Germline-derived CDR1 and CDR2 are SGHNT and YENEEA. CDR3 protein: CASSTGLSSDTQYF. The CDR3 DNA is TGTGCCAGCAGCACAGGGTTGAGTTCAGATACGCAGTATTTT.

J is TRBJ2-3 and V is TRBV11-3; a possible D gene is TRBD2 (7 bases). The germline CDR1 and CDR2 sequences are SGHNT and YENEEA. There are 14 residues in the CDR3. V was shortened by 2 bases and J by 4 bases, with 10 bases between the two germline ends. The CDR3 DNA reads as TGTGCCAGCAGCTTAAGGGGGGGCGCAGATACGCAGTATTTT. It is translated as CASSLRGGADTQYF.

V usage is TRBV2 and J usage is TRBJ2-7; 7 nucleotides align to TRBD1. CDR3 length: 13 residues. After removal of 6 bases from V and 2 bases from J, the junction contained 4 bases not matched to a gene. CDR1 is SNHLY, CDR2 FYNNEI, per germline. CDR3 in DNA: TGTGCCAGCAGGTACAGGGGTCCCTACGAGCAGTACTTC. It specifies CASRYRGPYEQYF.

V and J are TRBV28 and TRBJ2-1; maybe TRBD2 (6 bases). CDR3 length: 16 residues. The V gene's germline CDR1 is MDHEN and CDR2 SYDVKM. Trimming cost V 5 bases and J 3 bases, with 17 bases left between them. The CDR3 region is CASSPIQRAVYNEQFF. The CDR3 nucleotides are TGTGCCAGCAGTCCCATTCAGCGGGCGGTCTACAATGAGCAGTTCTTC.

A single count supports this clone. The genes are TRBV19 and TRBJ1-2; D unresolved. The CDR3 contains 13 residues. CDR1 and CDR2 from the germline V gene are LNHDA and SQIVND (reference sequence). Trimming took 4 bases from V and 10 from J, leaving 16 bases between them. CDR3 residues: CASSTSGRDVYTF. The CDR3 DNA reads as TGTGCCAGTAGTACATCCGGGAGAGACGTCTACACCTTC. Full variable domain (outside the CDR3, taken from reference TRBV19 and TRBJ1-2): DGGITQSPKYLFRKEGQNVTLSCEQNLNHDAMYWYRQDPGQGLRLIYYSQIVNDFQKGDIAEGYSVSREKKESFPLTVTSAQKNPTAFYLCASSTSGRDVYTFGSGTRLTVV.

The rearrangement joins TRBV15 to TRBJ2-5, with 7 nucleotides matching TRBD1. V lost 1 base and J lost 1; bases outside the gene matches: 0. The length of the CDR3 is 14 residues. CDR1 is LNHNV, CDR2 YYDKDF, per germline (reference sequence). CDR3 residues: CATSRGQGQETQYF. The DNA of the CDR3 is TGTGCCACCAGCAGAGGACAGGGCCAAGAGACCCAGTACTTC.

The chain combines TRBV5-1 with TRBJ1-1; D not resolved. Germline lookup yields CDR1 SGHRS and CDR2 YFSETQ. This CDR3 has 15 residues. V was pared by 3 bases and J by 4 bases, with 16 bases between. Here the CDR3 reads CASSSLGSLGTEAFF. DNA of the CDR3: TGCGCCAGCAGCTCGTTGGGTTCCCTAGGCACTGAAGCTTTCTTT.

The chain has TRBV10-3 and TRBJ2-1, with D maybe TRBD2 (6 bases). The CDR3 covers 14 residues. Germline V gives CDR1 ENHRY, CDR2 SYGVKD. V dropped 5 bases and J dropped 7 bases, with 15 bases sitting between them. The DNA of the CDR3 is TGTGCCATCAGTCCCTCACTAGCCAGGAATGAGCAGTTCTTC. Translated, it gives CAISPSLARNEQFF.

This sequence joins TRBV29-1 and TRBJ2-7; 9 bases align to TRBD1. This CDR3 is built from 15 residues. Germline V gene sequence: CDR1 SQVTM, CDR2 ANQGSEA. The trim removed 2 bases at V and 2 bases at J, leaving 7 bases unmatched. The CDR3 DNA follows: TGCAGCGTTGAAAAGGGGACAGGGAGGACCTACGAGCAGTACTTC. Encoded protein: CSVEKGTGRTYEQYF.

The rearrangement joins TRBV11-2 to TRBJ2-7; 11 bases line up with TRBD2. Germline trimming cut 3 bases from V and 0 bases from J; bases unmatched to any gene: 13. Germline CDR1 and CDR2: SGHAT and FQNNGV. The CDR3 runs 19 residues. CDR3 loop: CASSFPTPGTSGPSYEQYF. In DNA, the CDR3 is TGTGCCAGCAGCTTCCCTACGCCCGGGACTAGCGGTCCCTCCTACGAGCAGTACTTC. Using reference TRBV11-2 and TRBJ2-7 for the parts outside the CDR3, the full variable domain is EAGVAQSPRYKIIEKRQSVAFWCNPISGHATLYWYQQILGQGPKLLIQFQNNGVVDDSQLPKDRFSAERLKGVDSTLKIQPAKLEDSAVYLCASSFPTPGTSGPSYEQYFGPGTRLTVT.

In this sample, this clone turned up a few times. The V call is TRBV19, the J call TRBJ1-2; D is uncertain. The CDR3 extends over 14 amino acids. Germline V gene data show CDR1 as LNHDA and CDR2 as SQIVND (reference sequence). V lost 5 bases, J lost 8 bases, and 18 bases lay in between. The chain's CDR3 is CASSYHPRVLGYTF. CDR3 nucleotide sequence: TGTGCCAGTAGTTACCACCCTCGTGTCCTCGGCTACACCTTC.

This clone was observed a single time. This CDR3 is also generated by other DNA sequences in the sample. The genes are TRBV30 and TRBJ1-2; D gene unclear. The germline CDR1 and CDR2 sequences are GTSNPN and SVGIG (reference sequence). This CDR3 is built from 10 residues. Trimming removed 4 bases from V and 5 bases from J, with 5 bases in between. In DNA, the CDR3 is TGTGCCTGGATGGGATATGGCTACACCTTC. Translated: CAWMGYGYTF.

The CDR3 loop is CAWRIRSNEQFF. In nucleotides, the CDR3 is TGTGCCTGGAGAATCCGGTCCAATGAGCAGTTCTTC. The rearrangement joins TRBV30 to TRBJ2-1; the D is unclear. The CDR3 spans 12 residues. Trimming stripped 3 bases from V and 6 bases from J, with 9 bases between. Germline CDR1 reads GTSNPN; CDR2 reads SVGIG (reference sequence).

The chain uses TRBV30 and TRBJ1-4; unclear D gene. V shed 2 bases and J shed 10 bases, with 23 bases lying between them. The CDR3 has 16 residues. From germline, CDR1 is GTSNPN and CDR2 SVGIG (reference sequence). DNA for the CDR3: TGTGCCTGGAGTCCCGAACCCTCCGGACGGGGAGGAAAACTGTTTTTT. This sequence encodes CAWSPEPSGRGGKLFF.

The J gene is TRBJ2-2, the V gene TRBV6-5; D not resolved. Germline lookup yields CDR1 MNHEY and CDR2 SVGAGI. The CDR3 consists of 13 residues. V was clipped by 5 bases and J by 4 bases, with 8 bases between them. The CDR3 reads CASSLDFTGELFF. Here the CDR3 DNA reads TGTGCCAGCAGTCTTGACTTCACCGGGGAGCTGTTTTTT.

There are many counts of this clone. CDR3 nucleotides: TGTGCCAGTAAAGAGGGACCCTGGGGGGAAAAACTGTTTTTT. This translates into CASKEGPWGEKLFF. The chain combines TRBV6-5 with TRBJ1-4, with D possibly TRBD1 on 5 matching bases. The germline V and J ends were trimmed by 9 bases and 8 bases, with 19 bases remaining between them. The CDR3 runs 14 residues. Germline V lookup: CDR1 MNHEY, CDR2 SVGAGI.

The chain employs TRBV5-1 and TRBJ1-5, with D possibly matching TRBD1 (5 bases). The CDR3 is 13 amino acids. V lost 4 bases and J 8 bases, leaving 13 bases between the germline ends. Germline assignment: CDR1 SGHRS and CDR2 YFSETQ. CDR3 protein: CASSPDGAEPQHF. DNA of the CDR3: TGCGCCAGCAGCCCGGACGGGGCCGAGCCCCAGCATTTT.

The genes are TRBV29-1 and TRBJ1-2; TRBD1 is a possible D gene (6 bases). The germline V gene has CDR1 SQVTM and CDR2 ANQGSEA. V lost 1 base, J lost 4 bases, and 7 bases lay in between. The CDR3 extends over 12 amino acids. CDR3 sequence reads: CSVEGRGYGYTF. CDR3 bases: TGCAGCGTTGAAGGCAGGGGCTATGGCTACACCTTC.

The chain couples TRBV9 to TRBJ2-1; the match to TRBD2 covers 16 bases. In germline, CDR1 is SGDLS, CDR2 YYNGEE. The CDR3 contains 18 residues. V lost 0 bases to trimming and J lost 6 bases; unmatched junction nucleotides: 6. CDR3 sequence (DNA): TGTGCCAGCAGCGTAGGGGGCGGGACTAGCGGGAGGGGCAATGAGCAGTTCTTC. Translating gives CASSVGGGTSGRGNEQFF.